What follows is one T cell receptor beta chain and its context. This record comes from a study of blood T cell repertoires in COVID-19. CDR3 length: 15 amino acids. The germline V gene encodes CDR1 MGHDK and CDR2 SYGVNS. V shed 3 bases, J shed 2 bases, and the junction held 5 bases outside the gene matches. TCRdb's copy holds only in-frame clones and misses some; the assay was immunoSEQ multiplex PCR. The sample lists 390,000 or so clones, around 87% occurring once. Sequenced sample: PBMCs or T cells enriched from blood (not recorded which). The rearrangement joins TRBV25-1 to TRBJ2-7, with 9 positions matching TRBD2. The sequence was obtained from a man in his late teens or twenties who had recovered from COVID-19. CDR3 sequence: CASSDPLAGTYEQYF. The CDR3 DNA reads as TGTGCCAGCAGTGATCCTCTAGCGGGGACCTACGAGCAGTACTTC.